The 7 T cell receptor beta chains below all came from one sample that was sequenced in a study of T-cell reconstitution after alpha-beta-depleted transplantation in children. Unique molecular identifiers were incorporated during preparation of the TCRbeta library. In TCRdb, the PCR reads were re-called with MiXCR into one record per CDR3 protein. The sample lists 200,000 to 250,000 distinct CDR3 sequences, around 9.5% seen once, with less than 8% in the top ten. The source material was PBMCs from the stem cell graft donor, sampled from the stem cell graft. The receptor set was obtained from a human donor who donated a stem cell graft to a child with acute lymphoblastic leukemia.

This clonotype was seen at least ten times. The genes are TRBV27 and TRBJ1-1, with a possible D match to TRBD1 (6 bases). V was pared by 3 bases and J by 1 base, with 12 bases between. The CDR3 runs to 15 residues. From germline, CDR1 is MNHEY and CDR2 SMNVEV (reference sequence). The CDR3 DNA reads TGTGCCAGCAGTTTGCTCAGGGGCAGGAACACTGAAGCTTTCTTT. This translates into CASSLLRGRNTEAFF.

This clonotype was counted at least ten times. This rearrangement joins TRBV7-8 to TRBJ2-1; D is unresolved. Between the trimmed V and J ends, which lost 0 bases and 8 bases, there was a span of 11 bases. CDR3 length: 14 amino acids. Per the germline V gene, CDR1 is SGHVS and CDR2 is FQNEAQ. CDR3 residues: CASSLAPPADEQFF. CDR3 bases: TGTGCCAGCAGCTTAGCGCCCCCGGCAGATGAGCAGTTCTTC.

The rearrangement links TRBV24-1 to TRBJ2-1; TRBD2 matches at 9 bases. V lost 5 bases and J lost 8; bases outside the gene matches: 9. The CDR3 length is 15 residues. The germline gives CDR1 KGHDR, CDR2 SFDVKD. The DNA for the CDR3 is TGTGCCACCAGTGCGGGAAGCGGGGGGCCCGATGAGCAGTTCTTC. It is translated as CATSAGSGGPDEQFF.

This clonotype has a single count. This chain uses TRBV2 with TRBJ2-7; the D gene is possibly TRBD2 (7 bases). This CDR3 region has 11 residues. Trimming left V 8 bases short and J 5 bases short, with 10 bases between. Germline CDR1 reads SNHLY; CDR2 reads FYNNEI. This CDR3 is CASFGGHEQYF. As DNA, the CDR3 is TGTGCCAGCTTCGGGGGGCACGAGCAGTACTTC.

This clonotype came up a few times. CDR3 nucleotides: TGTGCCAGCAGCCCCCCAGACCTACCCCTCCACTTT. Amino acid sequence: CASSPPDLPLHF. The chain employs TRBV11-2 and TRBJ1-6; D gene uncertain. The CDR3 runs 12 residues. V gave up 5 bases and J gave up 12 bases, with 11 bases separating them. Germline V lookup: CDR1 SGHAT, CDR2 FQNNGV. The entire variable domain, with the rest obtained from reference TRBV11-2 and TRBJ1-6, is as follows: EAGVAQSPRYKIIEKRQSVAFWCNPISGHATLYWYQQILGQGPKLLIQFQNNGVVDDSQLPKDRFSAERLKGVDSTLKIQPAKLEDSAVYLCASSPPDLPLHFGNGTRLTVT.

This chain uses TRBV12-3 or TRBV12-4 with TRBJ1-4; perhaps TRBD1 as D (6 bases). The CDR3 runs 16 residues. V lost 2 bases and J 3 bases, leaving 13 bases between the germline ends. CDR3 nucleotides: TGTGCCAGCAGTTTACAGGGGATAAGACCTAATGAAAAACTGTTTTTT. It is translated as CASSLQGIRPNEKLFF.

The V call is TRBV5-1, the J call TRBJ2-7; D perhaps matches TRBD1 (5 bases). V shed 4 bases and J shed 6 bases, with 23 bases lying between them. This CDR3 contains 16 residues. CDR1 and CDR2 from the germline V gene are SGHRS and YFSETQ. CDR3 protein: CASSPGVIQGQSEQYF. In nucleotides, the CDR3 is TGCGCCAGCAGCCCTGGCGTTATCCAGGGCCAAAGCGAGCAGTACTTC.